This TCR beta chain derives from a study of blood T cell repertoires in COVID-19. The protocol was immunoSEQ multiplex PCR, while the TCRdb copy is restricted to in-frame clones and leaves out a portion. The data contain roughly 52,000 clones, approximately 91% of them seen just once; the ten biggest clones take up roughly 8.4%. Germline V gene data show CDR1 as LNHDA and CDR2 as SQIVND (reference sequence). Trimming left V 8 bases short and J 3 bases short, with 11 bases between. The CDR3 length is 13 residues. The material sequenced was peripheral blood. This receptor was obtained from a man in his sixties with active COVID-19. This chain links TRBV19 with TRBJ1-3, with D tentatively TRBD1 (5 bases). DNA for the CDR3: TGTGCCAGTCGGGGGTCAGATGGAAACACCATATATTTT. Translated, it gives CASRGSDGNTIYF. Using reference TRBV19 and TRBJ1-3 for the parts outside the CDR3, the full variable domain is DGGITQSPKYLFRKEGQNVTLSCEQNLNHDAMYWYRQDPGQGLRLIYYSQIVNDFQKGDIAEGYSVSREKKESFPLTVTSAQKNPTAFYLCASRGSDGNTIYFGEGSWLTVV.